This entry concerns a single T cell receptor beta chain. Per the original data handling: Amplification from reference gene primers served as the basis for estimated nucleated cell counts. Here immunoSEQ multiplex PCR was the method, and the copy in TCRdb shows in-frame clones only, minus some. The DNA was the basis for D and trimming; V, J and clone size are from that table. The table includes approximately 100,000 clones, 85% detected once. The sample comes from a study of blood T cell repertoires in COVID-19. Across the study: Material from acute and convalescent COVID-19 was sourced from the United States, Italy and Spain. T cells, B-cell-depleted T cells, or PBMCs supplied cDNA or gDNA.

Germline loops: CDR1 SGHNT, CDR2 YYREEE (reference sequence). Trimming at V came to 4 bases and at J to 0 bases, leaving 7 bases not matched to a gene. The CDR3 runs 15 residues. The rearrangement joins TRBV5-4 to TRBJ2-7; 7 bases match TRBD1. Sequenced sample: peripheral blood. This sequence was found in a man older than 75 with acute or convalescent COVID-19. CDR3 coding DNA: TGTGCCAGCAGCCCAGGGGGTCTCGGCTCCTACGAGCAGTACTTC. It codes for CASSPGGLGSYEQYF.